This T cell receptor beta chain was profiled in a study of T cell repertoires in cytomegalovirus infection. Study-level points and caveats: Carriage of CMV together with the relevant HLA was identifiable through cumulative public TCR beta family frequency. Ex vivo, HLA-C-restricted CMV-specific TCR beta clonotypes prevailed over the rest of the response.

Points on this clonotype: Its antigen remains unknown.

In TCRdb, the reads were re-called with MiXCR into one record per CDR3 protein. This table has about 830,000 distinct CDR3 sequences, roughly 33% appearing once. This CDR3 contains 18 residues. Per germline, CDR1 SGHDN and CDR2 FVKESK. V shed 0 bases, J shed 4 bases, and the junction held 8 bases outside the gene matches. Source: cultured CD8+ T cells from PBMCs, taken from culture after CMV antigen stimulation. The receptor was derived from a human donor in good health (CMV status not recorded). Some clones in this sample may be carry-over from other donors' samples. The chain links TRBV14 to TRBJ2-5, with TRBD2 matching over 13 bases. In nucleotides, the CDR3 is TGTGCCAGCAGCCAAGACGCTATACTAGCGGGGGGGCGAGAGACCCAGTACTTC. As protein: CASSQDAILAGGRETQYF.